Shown below are 14 T cell receptor beta chains from a single sample sequenced in a study of blood T cell repertoires in COVID-19. Sequencing was performed with immunoSEQ multiplex PCR; in TCRdb, only in-frame clones are kept and a portion is missing. Of around 300,000 clones in the sample, 75% to 90% are singletons; the top ten hold approximately 3%. Material: peripheral blood. All receptors derive from a woman aged 25 to 39 with active or convalescent COVID-19.

The V and J genes are TRBV13 and TRBJ2-1, with 14 bases identical to TRBD2. Losses at the gene ends were 4 bases for V and 2 bases for J; bases not matched to a gene: 4. From germline, CDR1 is PRHDT and CDR2 FYEKMQ (reference sequence). The CDR3 totals 17 residues. CDR3 sequence (DNA): TGTGCCAGCAGCTACGGACTAGCGGGGGGTACCTACAATGAGCAGTTCTTC. Translating it yields CASSYGLAGGTYNEQFF.

This sequence joins TRBV29-1 and TRBJ2-2; D gene uncertain. V was shortened by 4 bases and J by 6 bases, with 9 bases between the two germline ends. The CDR3 totals 12 residues. Germline V gene lookup returns CDR1 SQVTM and CDR2 ANQGSEA. The CDR3 is CSVGESAGELFF. In nucleotides, the CDR3 is TGCAGCGTTGGCGAAAGTGCCGGGGAGCTGTTTTTT.

This clone was observed a handful of times. The chain uses TRBV6-1 and TRBJ1-3; D remains unclear. V was trimmed by 2 bases and J by 2 bases, leaving 4 bases between them. CDR3 length: 13 residues. The germline CDR1 and CDR2 sequences are MNHNS and SASEGT. The CDR3 DNA follows: TGTGCCAGCAGTGAAAATACTGGAAACACCATATATTTT. Protein product: CASSENTGNTIYF.

The chain links TRBV7-9 to TRBJ2-7; D possibly corresponds to TRBD1 (6 bases). The ends were cut back, 0 bases at V and 7 bases at J, with 7 bases in the middle. CDR1 SEHNR and CDR2 FQNEAQ come from the germline V gene (reference sequence). CDR3 length: 12 amino acids. For the CDR3, the DNA is TGTGCCAGCAGCTTAGCGCAGGGGGAGCAGTACTTC. This gives the protein CASSLAQGEQYF.

This sequence joins TRBV19 and TRBJ2-7, with D possibly matching TRBD2 (5 bases). Germline V gives CDR1 LNHDA, CDR2 SQIVND (reference sequence). V was shortened by 9 bases and J by 6 bases, with 12 bases between the two germline ends. The CDR3 is made up of 11 amino acids. The CDR3 sequence: CASHDRGEQYF. The DNA of the CDR3 is TGTGCCAGCCACGACCGGGGCGAGCAGTACTTC.

This clone was observed a few times. The gene calls are TRBV7-2 and TRBJ2-3, with 16 positions matching TRBD2. Germline loops: CDR1 SGHTA, CDR2 FQGNSA. The J segment lost 3 bases and the V segment lost 5 bases, leaving 5 bases of the junction unmatched. The CDR3 loop spans 17 amino acids. CDR3 protein: CASSGTSGGAGTDTQYF. CDR3 DNA sequence: TGTGCCAGCAGCGGGACTAGCGGGGGGGCAGGGACAGATACGCAGTATTTT.

V usage is TRBV9 and J usage is TRBJ1-2, with D hard to call. Deletions cut 1 base from V and 7 bases from J, with 14 bases between. This CDR3 has 14 amino acids. Germline V gives CDR1 SGDLS, CDR2 YYNGEE. This CDR3 reads CASSVRDEVGGYTF. DNA of the CDR3: TGTGCCAGCAGCGTACGAGACGAGGTTGGTGGCTACACCTTC. Complete variable domain (other parts from reference TRBV9 and TRBJ1-2): DSGVTQTPKHLITATGQRVTLRCSPRSGDLSVYWYQQSLDQGLQFLIQYYNGEERAKGNILERFSAQQFPDLHSELNLSSLELGDSALYFCASSVRDEVGGYTFGSGTRLTVV.

This clone turned up a few times. The V call is TRBV29-1, the J call TRBJ1-2, with a possible D match to TRBD1 (6 bases). Trimming took 2 bases from V and 4 from J, leaving 14 bases between them. This CDR3 comprises 14 residues. The germline V gene has CDR1 SQVTM and CDR2 ANQGSEA. CDR3: CSVESLGAGYGYTF. As DNA, the CDR3 is TGCAGCGTTGAATCGCTGGGGGCTGGCTATGGCTACACCTTC.

The rearrangement joins TRBV9 to TRBJ2-2, with 8 bases that match TRBD1. J was trimmed by 5 bases and V by 4 bases; bases with no gene match: 16. The CDR3 is made up of 18 amino acids. Germline values: CDR1 SGDLS, CDR2 YYNGEE. The CDR3 loop reads CASSPYGQGGGWTGELFF. Here the CDR3 DNA reads TGTGCCAGCAGCCCCTACGGACAGGGAGGAGGTTGGACCGGGGAGCTGTTTTTT.

This chain connects TRBV10-2 to TRBJ1-1; no firm D call. Trimming cost V 3 bases and J 2 bases, with 10 bases left between them. Per the germline V gene, CDR1 is WSHSY and CDR2 is SAAADI. The length of the CDR3 is 14 residues. CDR3 sequence reads: CASSDVIQNTEAFF. As DNA, the CDR3 is TGCGCCAGCAGTGATGTCATTCAAAACACTGAAGCTTTCTTT.

In DNA, the CDR3 is TGTGCCACCGGACAGGGGGCTGGAAACACCATATATTTT. Amino acid sequence: CATGQGAGNTIYF. This chain joins TRBV6-1 and TRBJ1-3, with 10 bases lining up with TRBD1. This CDR3 spans 13 amino acids. V lost 10 bases and J lost 2; bases outside the gene matches: 2. Germline V gene sequence: CDR1 MNHNS, CDR2 SASEGT.

V and J are TRBV2 and TRBJ1-5; D not resolved. The CDR3 totals 14 residues. Germline V CDR1 and CDR2: SNHLY, FYNNEI. Trimming cost V 2 bases and J 0 bases, with 5 bases left between them. The DNA of the CDR3 is TGTGCCAGCAGTGAACAGGTTAGCAATCAGCCCCAGCATTTT. Amino acids: CASSEQVSNQPQHF.

V gene TRBV6-5 combines with J gene TRBJ1-3; 7 bases fit TRBD1. With 8 bases clipped from V and 2 bases from J, the junction kept 3 bases outside the gene matches. Per germline, CDR1 MNHEY and CDR2 SVGAGI. CDR3 size: 13 residues. As DNA, the CDR3 is TGTGCCAGCCGAGGGACAGCTGGAAACACCATATATTTT. This gives the protein CASRGTAGNTIYF.

V usage is TRBV23-1 and J usage is TRBJ2-7, with D perhaps matching TRBD1 (6 bases). TRBV23-1 is designated an ORF whose function remains uncertain. Trimming removed 4 bases at V and 5 bases at J, with 18 bases between. The CDR3 is 15 residues long. CDR3 sequence (DNA): TGCGCCAGCAGTCTCAGGAAGCCAGGGACACACGAGCAGTACTTC. It specifies CASSLRKPGTHEQYF.